This TCR beta chain is from a study of read filtering for tumor transcriptome and immune sequencing. This clonotype was picked up many times. Molecular barcoded adaptors covering alpha/delta and beta/gamma chains were used on approximately 400 ng RNA. TCRdb itself ran the reads through MiXCR, one entry per CDR3 protein. This table holds 30,000 to 50,000 distinct CDR3 sequences, about an eighth found once. The V gene lost 0 bases and the J gene lost 0 bases, with 24 bases spanning the gap. The V gene's germline CDR1 is SGHRS and CDR2 YFSETQ. The CDR3 consists of 21 residues. This clonotype was sampled from a donor aged 40 or over with multiple myeloma. Source material: a population of CD138-negative cells sorted from bone marrow. This chain joins TRBV5-1 and TRBJ1-4; perhaps TRBD1 as D (5 bases). The DNA of the CDR3 is TGCGCCAGCAGCTTGGGTTTTATGTGGGGCGCAGCTATGGCAACTAATGAAAAACTGTTTTTT. Its translation: CASSLGFMWGAAMATNEKLFF.